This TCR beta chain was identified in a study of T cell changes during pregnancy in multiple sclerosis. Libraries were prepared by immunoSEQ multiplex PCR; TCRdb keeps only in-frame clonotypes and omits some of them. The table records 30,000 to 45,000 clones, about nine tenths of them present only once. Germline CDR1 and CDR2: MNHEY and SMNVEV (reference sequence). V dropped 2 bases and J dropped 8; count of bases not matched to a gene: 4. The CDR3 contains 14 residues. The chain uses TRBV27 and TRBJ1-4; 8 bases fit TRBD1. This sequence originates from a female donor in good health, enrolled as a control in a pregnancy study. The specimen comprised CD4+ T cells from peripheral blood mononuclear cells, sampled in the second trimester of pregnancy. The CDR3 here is CASSLQGANEKLFF. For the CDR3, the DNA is TGTGCCAGCAGTTTACAGGGGGCGAACGAAAAACTGTTTTTT.